The sequence of this T cell receptor (beta chain) was determined in a study of shared clonotypes between healthy human individuals. Notes on the study in general: Inspection by rarefaction showed sorted-subset sequencing to be incomplete despite large depth.

Naive CD8 populations comprised CD45RO-negative cells positively selected for CCR7, excluding terminally differentiated effector memory CD45RA+ cells. Losses at the gene ends were 1 base for V and 5 bases for J; bases not matched to a gene: 4. There are 15 residues in the CDR3. Germline V gene data show CDR1 as SSHAT and CDR2 as FNYEAQ (reference sequence). When replicate PCRs were run on sorted subsets, they used about 200 ng DNA, some 30,000 T cell genomes. Methods used by the authors: ImmunoSEQ supplied junction-only sequences lacking quality scores, so filtering was different. The protocol was immunoSEQ multiplex PCR, while the TCRdb copy is restricted to in-frame clones and leaves out a portion. V and J calls plus clone size are reproduced from that table; the DNA served to infer D and trimming. The repertoire includes a few million clones, 80% to 95% of them detected once, and more than 1.5% sits in the top ten.

Regarding this clone: Its specificity is not known.

This TCR was sampled from a young man in good health. Some clones in this sample may be carry-over from other donors' samples. This chain links TRBV7-7 with TRBJ2-1; 8 bases fit TRBD2. What was sequenced was naive CD8+ T cells from PBMCs. The CDR3 DNA is TGTGCCAGCAGCTTAGGCGGGAGGCTCAACAATGAGCAGTTCTTC. Translated, it gives CASSLGGRLNNEQFF.